This T cell receptor beta chain was profiled in a study of blood T cell repertoires in COVID-19 (dated by TCRdb to about 2020). At the level of the whole study: Samples from collaborators originated in the United States, Italy and Spain and spanned both the acute and convalescent phases of COVID-19. The repertoires were released in a freely available public database meant as a resource for research on the immune response to SARS-CoV-2. Samples came from the ongoing ImmuneRACE study (first 160 participants) plus 1,254 subjects from 6 global collaborators. Sample metadata almost always included a de-identified subject ID, COVID-19 status, age in years and sex. Deeply sampled blood TCRbeta repertoires from subjects exposed to, actively infected with, or recovered from COVID-19 were included in the dataset. Where available, HLA class I and class II types were obtained from metadata supplied by the sample provider rather than from assay-based typing. The material from the prospective study consisted of cDNA or gDNA derived from T cells, B-cell-depleted T cells, or PBMCs. The investigation overall reported the following: Clinical and demographic metadata were provided uncurated, with the amount varying by source and participant.

Enrolling through a virtual design, the prospective study's participants ranged in age from roughly 18 to 95 years and lived across roughly 23 United States geographic areas. In the prospective study, cohorts were assigned on the basis of participant-reported clinical history obtained from a screening survey and a study questionnaire. Recovered participants in ImmuneRACE Cohort 3 were defined as having two consecutive negative NP/OP PCR tests, clearance from a healthcare professional, or resolution of symptoms. Each participant in the prospective study had whole blood, serum and a nasopharyngeal or oropharyngeal swab collected by mobile phlebotomists. Prospective study participants could optionally give additional blood draws and questionnaires over a roughly two-month period. Prospective study blood samples were shipped either frozen or at room temperature before DNA extraction. TCRbeta CDR3 regions were amplified from genomic DNA by means of the immunoSEQ Assay, a bias-controlled multiplex PCR. In the paper's pipeline: The number of nucleated cells in each sample was estimated by amplification of reference gene primers within the assay. To quantify the absolute abundance of each unique TCRbeta CDR3 rearrangement, sequence reads were collapsed and filtered. For each sample, productive Simpson clonality was calculated as the square root of Simpson's diversity index across productive rearrangements. TCRdb carries this immuneACCESS record with in-frame sequences only. Its versions omit some clonotypes, under half of them owing to an unresolved V gene in the studies checked, with the rest unexplained. V and J calls plus clone size are reproduced from that table; the DNA served to infer D and trimming. This sample comprises around 300,000 clones, over 70% of them detected only once. Of the sample, around 4.6% is held by the ten largest clones.

Notes on this clone: The antigen it binds to is not known. No base quality information exists; no much larger clone differs at one position.

The CDR3, from cysteine to phenylalanine, totals 14 residues. The DNA shown is the 42-base CDR3, in frame from base 1. In the germline V gene (reference sequence), CDR1 corresponds to MNHNY and CDR2 to SVGAGI. V and J are trimmed by 0 bases and 8 bases, and the gene matches miss 4 bases of the junction. The chain is assembled from TRBV6-6 and TRBJ2-1, and 7 bases in between align with TRBD1. The receptor comes from a man younger than 45 who had recovered from COVID-19. Sample: PBMCs or T cells enriched from blood (not recorded which). For the CDR3, the sequence is CASSYSTGSHEQFF. The nucleotides are TGTGCCAGCAGTTACTCGACAGGGTCCCATGAGCAGTTCTTC.